A single sample is the source of the 4 T cell receptor beta chains below, sequenced in a study of T cells in Graves' hyperthyroidism and ophthalmopathy. RNA transcripts gave rise to amplified TCR beta CDR3 regions. When the TCR CDR3 underwent first-round RT-PCR, the HTBI primer set was used. TCRdb ran MiXCR on the multiplex PCR reads and lists one entry per CDR3 protein. This sample yields 600,000 to 650,000 distinct CDR3 sequences, of which about a fifth are seen a single time; over 30% belongs to the top ten. Material: blood. These receptors were obtained from a man aged 25-40 years with Graves' ophthalmopathy.

Notes on this clonotype: The germline gene is not matched at one end of the junction; a read error may be the cause. The chain uses TRBV7-9 and TRBJ2-5, with D uncertain. Germline V gene sequence: CDR1 SEHNR, CDR2 FQNEAQ (reference sequence). CDR3 size: 12 residues. The CDR3 loop reads CASSLVGIDVHF. In nucleotides, the CDR3 is TGTGCCAGCAGCTTAGTAGGGATCGATGTGCACTTC.

This clonotype was found a few times. The chain employs TRBV20-1 and TRBJ1-2; no clear D gene. The germline V gene has CDR1 DFQATT and CDR2 SNEGSKA (reference sequence). The length of the CDR3 is 11 residues. V was cut by 0 bases and J by 6 bases, with 5 bases left in between. CDR3 in amino acids: CSARDSDGYTF. The CDR3 DNA follows: TGCAGTGCTAGAGATAGCGATGGCTACACCTTC.

The chain has TRBV4-1 and TRBJ1-2, with D possibly being TRBD1 (6 bases). CDR1 and CDR2 (germline): MGHRA, YSYEKL. V gave up 4 bases and J gave up 3 bases, with 18 bases separating them. This CDR3 region has 16 residues. The DNA for the CDR3 is TGCGCCAGCAGCCTACCGGGGGGGCCAAGAGACTATGGCTACACCTTC. It translates to CASSLPGGPRDYGYTF.

About this clonotype: One junction end does not reproduce the germline sequence, and a read error may be involved. This chain uses TRBV28 with TRBJ1-4; D is perhaps TRBD1 (5 bases). CDR3 length: 15 residues. Germline values: CDR1 MDHEN, CDR2 SYDVKM. In DNA form, the CDR3 reads TGTGCCAGCAGTTCGACCGGGACCGTTAATGGAAAACTGTTTTTT. Protein product: CASSSTGTVNGKLFF.